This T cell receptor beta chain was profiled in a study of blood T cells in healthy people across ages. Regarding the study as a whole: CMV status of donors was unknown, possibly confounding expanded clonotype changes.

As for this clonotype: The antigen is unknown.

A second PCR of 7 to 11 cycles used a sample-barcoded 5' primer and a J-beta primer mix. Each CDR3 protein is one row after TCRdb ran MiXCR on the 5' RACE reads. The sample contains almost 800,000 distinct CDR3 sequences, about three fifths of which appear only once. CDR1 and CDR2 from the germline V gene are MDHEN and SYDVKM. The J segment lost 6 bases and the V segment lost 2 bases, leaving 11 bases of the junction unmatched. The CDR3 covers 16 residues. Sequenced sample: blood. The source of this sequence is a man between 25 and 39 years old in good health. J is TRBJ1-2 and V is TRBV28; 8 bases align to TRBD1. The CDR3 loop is CASSLPSDRALDGYTF. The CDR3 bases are TGTGCCAGCAGTTTACCCTCGGACAGGGCTCTTGATGGCTACACCTTC.